These 15 T cell receptor beta chains share one sample of origin, sequenced in a study of blood T cells in healthy people across ages. Using a J-beta primer mix together with a sample-barcoded 5' primer, a second PCR was run for roughly 6 to 12 cycles. In TCRdb, the 5' RACE reads were re-called with MiXCR into one record per CDR3 protein. In the table there are around 1.5 million distinct CDR3 sequences, 42% of which are singletons. Sequencing was performed on blood. All receptors come from a woman aged 18-29 years in good health.

Concerning this clonotype itself: At one boundary the junction diverges from the germline segment, which might be a read error. The V gene is TRBV27, the J gene TRBJ2-1; D might be TRBD2 (7 bases). The J call is doubtful: the DNA matches TRBJ2-7 better. The CDR3 has 14 residues. Germline V lookup: CDR1 MNHEY, CDR2 SMNVEV (reference sequence). CDR3 nucleotide sequence: TGTGCCAACAGTTATGGGGGGGCCCTCAATGAGCAGTACTTC. It translates to CANSYGGALNEQYF.

This rearrangement joins TRBV6-1 to TRBJ1-2; TRBD1 is a possible D gene (6 bases). V gave up 6 bases and J gave up 7 bases, with 12 bases separating them. The CDR3 is made up of 12 amino acids. Germline CDR1 and CDR2: MNHNS and SASEGT. The DNA for the CDR3 is TGTGCCAGCAGAACAGGGTCCGGTGGCTACACCTTC. Amino acid sequence: CASRTGSGGYTF.

The chain combines TRBV24-1 with TRBJ2-3; weak D call: TRBD1 (8 bases). The CDR3 sequence is 17 residues long. Germline-derived CDR1 and CDR2 are KGHDR and SFDVKD. V lost 9 bases, J lost 4 bases, and 25 bases lay in between. Written as DNA, the CDR3 is TGTGCCACCGGGGGGGAAGGACAGGGAGAAGACCCAGATACGCAGTATTTT. Amino acid sequence: CATGGEGQGEDPDTQYF.

This clonotype appeared many times. The rearrangement uses TRBV12-3 or TRBV12-4 and TRBJ1-1; D is perhaps TRBD1 (5 bases). This CDR3 region has 13 residues. Trimming cost V 1 base and J 5 bases, with 8 bases left between them. CDR3: CASSLGGRTEAFF. Written as DNA, the CDR3 is TGTGCCAGCAGTTTAGGGGGACGTACTGAAGCTTTCTTT.

This clonotype occurred once. The chain combines TRBV25-1 with TRBJ1-1; the D is unclear. V was clipped by 3 bases and J by 0 bases, with 17 bases between them. Per germline, CDR1 MGHDK and CDR2 SYGVNS. There are 17 residues in the CDR3. Here the CDR3 DNA reads TGTGCCAGCAGTGACCCTACCACACCCACTATGAACACTGAAGCTTTCTTT. Its translation: CASSDPTTPTMNTEAFF.

In its sample, this clonotype was seen a few times. The chain uses TRBV9 and TRBJ2-5; TRBD2 matches 7 bases. The J call is in doubt because the DNA end fits TRBJ2-7 better. Germline V lookup: CDR1 SGDLS, CDR2 YYNGEE. This CDR3 region has 15 residues. CDR3 DNA: TGTGCCAGCAGCGCCCCTCGACTAGCAGAAAACGAGCAGTACTTC. Translated, it gives CASSAPRLAENEQYF.

This clonotype was seen only a few times. The rearrangement uses TRBV5-1 and TRBJ2-7; 7 nucleotides line up with TRBD1. The CDR3 totals 15 residues. CDR1 SGHRS and CDR2 YFSETQ come from the germline V gene. After removal of 4 bases from V and 0 bases from J, the junction contained 7 bases not matched to a gene. The CDR3 nucleotides read TGCGCCAGCAGCGCCGGACAGGTCAGCTCCTACGAGCAGTACTTC. Residues: CASSAGQVSSYEQYF.

This clonotype was counted only a few times. For the CDR3, the DNA is TGCAGTGCTGAAGGTGGCTACACCTTC. As protein: CSAEGGYTF. The chain carries TRBV20-1 and TRBJ1-2; D gene uncertain. Trimming removed 5 bases from V and 7 bases from J, with 5 bases in between. The germline CDR1 and CDR2 sequences are DFQATT and SNEGSKA (reference sequence). CDR3 length equals 9 residues.

The chain uses TRBV6-1 and TRBJ1-1; D is unclear. The CDR3 length is 16 residues. Per germline, CDR1 MNHNS and CDR2 SASEGT. Trimming shortened V by 1 base and J by 0 bases, and 12 bases separated the two germline ends. CDR3 in DNA: TGTGCCAGCAGTGAAGGGAGATACAGCATGAACACTGAAGCTTTCTTT. It translates to CASSEGRYSMNTEAFF.

The chain is built from TRBV14 and TRBJ1-6, with a tentative D call TRBD1 (5 bases). Germline V gene lookup returns CDR1 SGHDN and CDR2 FVKESK. The CDR3 contains 14 residues. Trimming stripped 4 bases from V and 10 bases from J, with 14 bases between. The CDR3 region is CASSLVGRGSPLHF. Written as DNA, the CDR3 is TGTGCCAGCAGCCTGGTCGGGAGGGGCTCACCCCTCCACTTT. The full variable domain, with the rest looked up from reference TRBV14 and TRBJ1-6, is EAGVTQFPSHSVIEKGQTVTLRCDPISGHDNLYWYRRVMGKEIKFLLHFVKESKQDESGMPNNRFLAERTGGTYSTLKVQPAELEDSGVYFCASSLVGRGSPLHFGNGTRLTVT.

This chain uses TRBV4-1 with TRBJ2-7, with D possibly TRBD2 on 6 matching bases. The germline V gene encodes CDR1 MGHRA and CDR2 YSYEKL. This CDR3 contains 14 residues. V gave up 4 bases and J gave up 3 bases, with 13 bases separating them. CDR3 DNA: TGCGCCAGCAGCCGAGGACTAAAAAACTACGAGCAGTACTTC. As protein: CASSRGLKNYEQYF.

The chain couples TRBV6-1 to TRBJ2-4, with 16 bases identical to TRBD2. The tail of the sequence fits TRBJ2-7 better, so the J call may be wrong. This CDR3 region has 18 residues. From germline, CDR1 is MNHNS and CDR2 SASEGT. The CDR3 region has the DNA TGTGCCAGCAGCTCCCTGGGACTAGCGGGAGGGCATTTCGTCGAGCAGTACTTC. It encodes CASSSLGLAGGHFVEQYF.

This clonotype turned up a few times. The CDR3 loop reads CASSHPPGGAGASSTDTQYF. CDR3 nucleotide sequence: TGCGCCAGCAGCCATCCCCCAGGGGGAGCGGGGGCCTCTAGCACAGATACGCAGTATTTT. The chain joins TRBV4-1 to TRBJ2-3; maybe TRBD2 (8 bases). The CDR3 spans 20 residues. Germline V lookup: CDR1 MGHRA, CDR2 YSYEKL. V shed 3 bases and J shed 0 bases, with 25 bases lying between them.

V and J are TRBV6-1 and TRBJ2-7; 15 nucleotides agree with TRBD2. V dropped 5 bases and J dropped 4; count of bases not matched to a gene: 6. There are 16 residues in the CDR3. Looked up from germline, CDR1 is MNHNS and CDR2 is SASEGT. The CDR3 sequence is CASSNGLAGGQYEQYV. The CDR3 DNA sequence: TGTGCCAGCAGTAACGGACTAGCGGGAGGGCAGTACGAGCAGTACGTC.

The CDR3 is CASSQEVTPNTF. The CDR3 nucleotides are TGTGCCAGCAGCCAAGAGGTAACCCCAAACACCTTC. The rearrangement links TRBV4-2 to TRBJ1-2; D uncertain. CDR1 LGHNA and CDR2 YNFKEQ come from the germline V gene. The CDR3 is 12 residues long. Between the trimmed V and J ends, which lost 0 bases and 12 bases, there was a span of 11 bases.